Reported below is one T cell receptor (beta chain). Its antigen is not known. Germline values: CDR1 LNHDA, CDR2 SQIVND (reference sequence). The CDR3 sequence is 18 residues long. Between the trimmed V and J ends, which lost 1 base and 4 bases, there was a span of 17 bases. These data are taken from a study of cytomegalovirus exposure and HLA in healthy donors. General study findings and limits: It was reported that TCR beta sequences correctly inferred the HLA-A and HLA-B alleles for most subjects. An Asian-associated ancestry cluster reportedly showed fewer N-insertions than the roughly 670-donor mean in a later analysis. Beyond CMV serostatus, there was no information to go on about immune exposure. An analysis that was carried out later associated 16,000 or so TCR beta sequences with HLA alleles at 0.05 false discovery rate.

PCR used 60 Vbeta primers and 13 Jbeta primers. Generated by immunoSEQ multiplex PCR, the TCRdb table keeps only in-frame clones and is missing some. The data contain about 110,000 clones, about four fifths of them seen just once; the ten biggest clones take up roughly 2%. The origin of this receptor is a woman in her 30s in good health and CMV-seronegative. Source material: PBMCs. The rearrangement joins TRBV19 to TRBJ2-6; TRBD2 might be the D (5 bases). Here the CDR3 reads CASSIGRVNNPGANVLTF. DNA of the CDR3: TGTGCCAGTAGTATAGGGCGGGTCAACAACCCCGGGGCCAACGTCCTGACTTTC.